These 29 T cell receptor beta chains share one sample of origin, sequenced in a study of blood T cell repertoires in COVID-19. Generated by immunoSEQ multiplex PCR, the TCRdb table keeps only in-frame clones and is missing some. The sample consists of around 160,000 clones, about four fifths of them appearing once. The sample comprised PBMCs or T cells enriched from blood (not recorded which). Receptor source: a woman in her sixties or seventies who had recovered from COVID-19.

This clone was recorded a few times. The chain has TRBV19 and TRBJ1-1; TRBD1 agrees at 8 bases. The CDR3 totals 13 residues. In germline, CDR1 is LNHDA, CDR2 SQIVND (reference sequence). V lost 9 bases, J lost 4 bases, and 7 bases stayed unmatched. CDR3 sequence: CARRTGRGTEAFF. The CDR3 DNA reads TGTGCCAGAAGGACAGGGAGAGGCACTGAAGCTTTCTTT.

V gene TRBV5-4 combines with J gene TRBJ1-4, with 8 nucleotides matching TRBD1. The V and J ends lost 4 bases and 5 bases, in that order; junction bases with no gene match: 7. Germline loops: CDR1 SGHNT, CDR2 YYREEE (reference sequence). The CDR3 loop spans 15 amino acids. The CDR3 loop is CASSTGQGLNEKLFF. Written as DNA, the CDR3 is TGTGCCAGCAGCACCGGACAGGGCCTAAATGAAAAACTGTTTTTT.

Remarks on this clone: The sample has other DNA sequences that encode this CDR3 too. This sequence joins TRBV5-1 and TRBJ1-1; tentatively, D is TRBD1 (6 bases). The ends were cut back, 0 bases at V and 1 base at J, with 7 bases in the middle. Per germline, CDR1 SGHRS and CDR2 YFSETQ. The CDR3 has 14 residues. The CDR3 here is CASSLVTGNTEAFF. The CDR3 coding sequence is TGCGCCAGCAGCTTGGTGACAGGGAACACTGAAGCTTTCTTT.

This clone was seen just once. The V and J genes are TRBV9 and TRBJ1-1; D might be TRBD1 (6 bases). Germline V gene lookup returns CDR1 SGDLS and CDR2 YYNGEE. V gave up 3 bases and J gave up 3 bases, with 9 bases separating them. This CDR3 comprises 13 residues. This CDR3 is CASSEGGDTEAFF. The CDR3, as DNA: TGTGCCAGCAGCGAAGGGGGAGACACTGAAGCTTTCTTT.

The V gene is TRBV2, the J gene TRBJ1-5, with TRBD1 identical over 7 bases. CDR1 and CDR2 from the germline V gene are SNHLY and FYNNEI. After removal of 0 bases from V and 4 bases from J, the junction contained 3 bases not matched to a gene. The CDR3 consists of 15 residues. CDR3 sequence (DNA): TGTGCCAGCAGTGAAGCCCGGACAGGTAATCAGCCCCAGCATTTT. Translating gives CASSEARTGNQPQHF.

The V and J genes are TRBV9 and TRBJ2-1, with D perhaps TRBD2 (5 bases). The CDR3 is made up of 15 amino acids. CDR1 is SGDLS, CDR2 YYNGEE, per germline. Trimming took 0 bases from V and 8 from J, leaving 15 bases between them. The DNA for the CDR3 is TGTGCCAGCAGCGTAGGCTCCGGGGTGGGGTATGAGCAGTTCTTC. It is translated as CASSVGSGVGYEQFF.

In DNA, the CDR3 is TGTGCCAGCAGTTCCAGGGGTCAAGAGACCCAGTACTTC. Translated, it gives CASSSRGQETQYF. The chain links TRBV6-5 to TRBJ2-5; D possibly corresponds to TRBD1 (6 bases). CDR3 size: 13 residues. V lost 4 bases and J lost 2, with 8 bases in between. Germline V gene data show CDR1 as MNHEY and CDR2 as SVGAGI.

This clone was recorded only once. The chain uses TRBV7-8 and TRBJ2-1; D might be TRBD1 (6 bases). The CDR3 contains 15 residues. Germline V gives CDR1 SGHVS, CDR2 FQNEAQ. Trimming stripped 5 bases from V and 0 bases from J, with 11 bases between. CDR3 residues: CASSQRGSSYNEQFF. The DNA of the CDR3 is TGTGCCAGCAGCCAGAGGGGGAGCTCCTACAATGAGCAGTTCTTC.

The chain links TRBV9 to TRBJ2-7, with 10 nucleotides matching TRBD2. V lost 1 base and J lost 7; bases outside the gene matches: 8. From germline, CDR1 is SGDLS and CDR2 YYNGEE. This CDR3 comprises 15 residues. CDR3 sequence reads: CASSVTPSGGEEQYF. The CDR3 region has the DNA TGTGCCAGCAGCGTAACCCCTAGCGGGGGTGAGGAGCAGTACTTC.

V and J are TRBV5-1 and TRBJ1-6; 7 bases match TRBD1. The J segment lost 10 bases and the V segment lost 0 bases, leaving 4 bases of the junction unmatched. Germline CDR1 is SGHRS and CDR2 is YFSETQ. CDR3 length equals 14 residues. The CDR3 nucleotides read TGCGCCAGCAGCTTGGGACAGGGTATCTCACCCCTCCACTTT. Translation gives CASSLGQGISPLHF.

CDR3 in amino acids: CASSFSGDGYTF. CDR3 bases: TGTGCCAGCAGTTTCTCGGGAGATGGCTACACCTTC. The chain links TRBV12-3 or TRBV12-4 to TRBJ1-2; no clear D. This CDR3 comprises 12 residues. The V end lost 3 bases, the J end lost 6 bases, and 8 bases lay between the germline ends.

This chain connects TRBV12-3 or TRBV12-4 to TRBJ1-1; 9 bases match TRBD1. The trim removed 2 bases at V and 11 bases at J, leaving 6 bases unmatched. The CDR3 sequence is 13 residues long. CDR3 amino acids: CASSLRTGVRAFF. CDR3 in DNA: TGTGCCAGCAGTTTAAGGACAGGGGTGAGGGCTTTCTTT.

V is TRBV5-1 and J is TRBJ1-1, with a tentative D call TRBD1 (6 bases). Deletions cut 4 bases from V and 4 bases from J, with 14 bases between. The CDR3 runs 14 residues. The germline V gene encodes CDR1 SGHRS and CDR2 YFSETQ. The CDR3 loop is CASSLRQESTEAFF. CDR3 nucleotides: TGCGCCAGCAGCCTCAGACAGGAGAGCACTGAAGCTTTCTTT.

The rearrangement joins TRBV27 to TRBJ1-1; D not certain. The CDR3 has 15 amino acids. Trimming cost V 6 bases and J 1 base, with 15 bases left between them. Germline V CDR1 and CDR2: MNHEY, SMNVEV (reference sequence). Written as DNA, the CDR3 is TGTGCCAGCAGATTGGGCCTGGTTGCGAACACTGAAGCTTTCTTT. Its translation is CASRLGLVANTEAFF.

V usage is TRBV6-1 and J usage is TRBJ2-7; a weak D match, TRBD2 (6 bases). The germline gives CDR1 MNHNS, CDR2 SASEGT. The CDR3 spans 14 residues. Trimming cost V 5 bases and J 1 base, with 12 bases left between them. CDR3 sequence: CASSLASVSYEQYF. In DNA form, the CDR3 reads TGTGCCAGCAGTTTAGCTAGCGTTTCCTACGAGCAGTACTTC.

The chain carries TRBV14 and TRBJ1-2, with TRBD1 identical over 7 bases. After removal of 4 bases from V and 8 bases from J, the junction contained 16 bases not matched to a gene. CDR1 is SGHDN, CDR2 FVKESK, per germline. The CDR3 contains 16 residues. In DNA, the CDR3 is TGTGCCAGCAGCCGCCGGGACAGTGACTTATTGGGCGGCTACACCTTC. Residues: CASSRRDSDLLGGYTF.

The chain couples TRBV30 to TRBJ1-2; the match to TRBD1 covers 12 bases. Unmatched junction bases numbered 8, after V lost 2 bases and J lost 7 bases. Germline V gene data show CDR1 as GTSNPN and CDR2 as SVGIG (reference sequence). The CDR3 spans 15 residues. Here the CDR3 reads CAWSNPGQGARGYTF. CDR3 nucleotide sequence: TGTGCCTGGAGTAACCCGGGACAGGGGGCGCGTGGCTACACCTTC.

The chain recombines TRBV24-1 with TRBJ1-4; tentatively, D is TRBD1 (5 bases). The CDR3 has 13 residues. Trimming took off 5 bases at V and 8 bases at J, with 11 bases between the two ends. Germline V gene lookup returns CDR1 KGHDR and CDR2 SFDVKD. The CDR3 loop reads CATSARAGEKLFF. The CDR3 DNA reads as TGTGCCACCAGTGCCAGGGCCGGCGAAAAACTGTTTTTT.

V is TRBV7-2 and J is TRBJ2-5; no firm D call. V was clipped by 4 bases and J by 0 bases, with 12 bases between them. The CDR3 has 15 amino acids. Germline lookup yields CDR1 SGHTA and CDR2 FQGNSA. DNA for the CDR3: TGTGCCAGCAGCTCCGGAGAGTCGTACCAAGAGACCCAGTACTTC. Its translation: CASSSGESYQETQYF.

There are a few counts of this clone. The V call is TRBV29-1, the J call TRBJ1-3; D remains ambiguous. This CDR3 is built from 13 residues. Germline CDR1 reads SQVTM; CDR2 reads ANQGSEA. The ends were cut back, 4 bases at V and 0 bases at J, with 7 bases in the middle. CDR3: CSVVHFSGNTIYF. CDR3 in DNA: TGCAGCGTTGTCCATTTCTCTGGAAACACCATATATTTT.

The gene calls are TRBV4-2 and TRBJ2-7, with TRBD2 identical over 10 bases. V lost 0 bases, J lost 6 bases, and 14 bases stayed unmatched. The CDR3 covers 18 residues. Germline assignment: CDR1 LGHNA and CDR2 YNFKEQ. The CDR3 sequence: CASSQDRASGGPIREQYF. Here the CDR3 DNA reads TGTGCCAGCAGCCAAGATAGAGCTAGCGGGGGCCCCATACGCGAGCAGTACTTC.

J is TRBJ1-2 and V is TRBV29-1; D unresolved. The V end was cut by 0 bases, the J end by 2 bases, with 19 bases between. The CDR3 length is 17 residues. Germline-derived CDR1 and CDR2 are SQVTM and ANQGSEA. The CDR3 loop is CSVEDPLVVSQNYGYTF. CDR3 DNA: TGCAGCGTTGAAGATCCTTTGGTAGTATCACAGAACTATGGCTACACCTTC.

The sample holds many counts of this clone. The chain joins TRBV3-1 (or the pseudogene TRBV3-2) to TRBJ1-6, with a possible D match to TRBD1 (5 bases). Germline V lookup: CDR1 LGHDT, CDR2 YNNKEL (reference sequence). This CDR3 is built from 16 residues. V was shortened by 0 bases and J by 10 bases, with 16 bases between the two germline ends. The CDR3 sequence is CASSQDLPGSGSPLHF. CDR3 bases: TGTGCCAGCAGCCAAGATCTGCCAGGGAGCGGGTCACCCCTCCACTTT.

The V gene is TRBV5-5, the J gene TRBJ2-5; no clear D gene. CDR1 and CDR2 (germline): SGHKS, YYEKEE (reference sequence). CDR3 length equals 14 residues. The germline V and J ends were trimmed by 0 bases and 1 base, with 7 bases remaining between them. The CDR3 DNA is TGTGCCAGCAGCTTGGGACACCTCCAAGAGACCCAGTACTTC. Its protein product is CASSLGHLQETQYF.

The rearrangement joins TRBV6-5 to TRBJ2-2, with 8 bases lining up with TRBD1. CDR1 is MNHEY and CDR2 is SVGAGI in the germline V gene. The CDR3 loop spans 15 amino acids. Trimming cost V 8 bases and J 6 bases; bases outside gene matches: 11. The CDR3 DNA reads TGTGCCAGCCTGGCCGGACAGGGTTGGCCCGGGGAGCTGTTTTTT. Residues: CASLAGQGWPGELFF.

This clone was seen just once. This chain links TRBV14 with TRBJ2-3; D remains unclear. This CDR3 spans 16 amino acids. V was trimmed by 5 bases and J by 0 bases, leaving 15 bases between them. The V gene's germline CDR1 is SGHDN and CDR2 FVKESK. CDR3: CASSAYYSTSTDTQYF. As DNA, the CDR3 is TGTGCCAGCAGCGCCTACTATTCAACTAGCACAGATACGCAGTATTTT. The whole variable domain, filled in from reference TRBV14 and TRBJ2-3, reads EAGVTQFPSHSVIEKGQTVTLRCDPISGHDNLYWYRRVMGKEIKFLLHFVKESKQDESGMPNNRFLAERTGGTYSTLKVQPAELEDSGVYFCASSAYYSTSTDTQYFGPGTRLTVL.

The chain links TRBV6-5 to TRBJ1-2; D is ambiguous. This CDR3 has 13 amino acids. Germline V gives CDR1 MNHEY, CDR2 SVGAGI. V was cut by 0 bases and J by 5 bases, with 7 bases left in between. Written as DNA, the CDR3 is TGTGCCAGCAGTTACTCCCTTAAATATGGCTACACCTTC. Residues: CASSYSLKYGYTF.

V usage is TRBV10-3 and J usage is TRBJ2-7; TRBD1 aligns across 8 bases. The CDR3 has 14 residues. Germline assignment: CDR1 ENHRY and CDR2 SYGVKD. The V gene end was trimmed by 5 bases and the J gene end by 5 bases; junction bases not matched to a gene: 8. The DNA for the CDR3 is TGTGCCATCAGTATTCAGGGGGCGCGTGACGAGCAGTACTTC. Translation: CAISIQGARDEQYF.

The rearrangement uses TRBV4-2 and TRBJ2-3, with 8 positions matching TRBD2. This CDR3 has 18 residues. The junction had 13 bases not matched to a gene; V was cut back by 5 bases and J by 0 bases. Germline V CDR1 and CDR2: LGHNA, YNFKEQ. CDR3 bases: TGTGCCAGCAGCTACCTTCCACTAGCGGAGACTAGCACAGATACGCAGTATTTT. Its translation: CASSYLPLAETSTDTQYF.